A selection of T cell receptor beta chains follows, all from one sample in a study of T cells in Graves' hyperthyroidism and ophthalmopathy. TCRdb reprocessed the multiplex PCR reads via MiXCR and lists one record per CDR3 protein. The sample has about 370,000 distinct CDR3 sequences, nearly 15% seen once. Sequenced sample: blood. These receptors were collected from a woman between 55 and 75 years old with Graves' ophthalmopathy. Each CDR3 is given without its conserved first and last residue. The size entry is marked missing in some rows and otherwise reads once, few, many or a size class.

V: TRBV19
size: -
CDR3: ASGDRGSNQPQH

V: TRBV19
size: many
CDR3: ASGSSGIGVGELF

V: TRBV3-1
size: many
CDR3: ASSQPGLAKNEQF

V: TRBV28
size: many
CDR3: ASSPWQVAGRNTEAF

V: TRBV6-1
size: -
CDR3: ASTQRGQGEY

V: TRBV2
size: many
CDR3: ASTTGTGGIHEQF

V: TRBV7-2
size: few
CDR3: ASSVGQNTGELF

V: TRBV27
size: -
CDR3: ASSNHRAGGPDTQY

V: TRBV6-1
size: many
CDR3: ASSRGRIYEQY

V: TRBV7-6
size: many
CDR3: ASSHRTGREGEQY

V: TRBV12-3/TRBV12-4
size: many
CDR3: ASSPNVRESITDTQY

V: TRBV28
size: many
CDR3: ASNLDGETQY

V: TRBV3-1
size: many
CDR3: ASSLSTGGNLNIQY

V: TRBV28
size: many
CDR3: ASSTSKGGNQPQH

V: TRBV20-1
size: -
CDR3: SARLTESSYNSPLH

V: TRBV20-1
size: many
CDR3: SALGQGGETQY

V: TRBV30
size: -
CDR3: AWSRGANYGYT

V: TRBV18
size: -
CDR3: ASSPNGEATEAF

V: TRBV6-5
size: -
CDR3: ASSLLASNEQF

V: TRBV10-3
size: few
CDR3: AISSSGSDPDTQY

V: TRBV20-1
size: many
CDR3: SAREGAGGPGTDTQY

V: TRBV11-2
size: many
CDR3: ASTWGVSTDTQY

V: TRBV20-1
size: many
CDR3: SARTSGASSYNEQF

V: TRBV7-8
size: many
CDR3: ASSLTGGGNTGELF

V: TRBV18
size: many
CDR3: ASSPRAGVADTQY

V: TRBV4-2
size: -
CDR3: ASNEGGIGNTEAF

V: TRBV28
size: many
CDR3: ASAGSAGANVLT

V: TRBV10-3
size: many
CDR3: AISETDRRAF

V: TRBV3-1
size: many
CDR3: ASSLSGRPNTEAF

V: TRBV28
size: many
CDR3: ASSPSVPDTQY

V: TRBV20-1
size: many
CDR3: SARGAPPPRDNT

V: TRBV2
size: -
CDR3: ASSRLAWNTGELF

V: TRBV3-1
size: many
CDR3: ASSQGTAHSGNTIY

V: TRBV12-5
size: many
CDR3: ASGLDTASTDTQY

V: TRBV20-1
size: many
CDR3: SARLASTDTQY

V: TRBV2
size: few
CDR3: ASSEVGFGNQPQH

V: TRBV28
size: -
CDR3: ASSFRDRDPNYGYT

V: TRBV12-3/TRBV12-4
size: many
CDR3: ASSLGTGVRGNQPQH

V: TRBV5-6
size: many
CDR3: ASSYDRTYGYT

V: TRBV5-5
size: many
CDR3: ASSFRQGLLNTEAF

V: TRBV12-3/TRBV12-4
size: few
CDR3: ASSLAELSNQPQH

V: TRBV29-1
size: few
CDR3: SISQGAKNIQY

V: TRBV6-1
size: many
CDR3: ASSRPGVAGIDTQY